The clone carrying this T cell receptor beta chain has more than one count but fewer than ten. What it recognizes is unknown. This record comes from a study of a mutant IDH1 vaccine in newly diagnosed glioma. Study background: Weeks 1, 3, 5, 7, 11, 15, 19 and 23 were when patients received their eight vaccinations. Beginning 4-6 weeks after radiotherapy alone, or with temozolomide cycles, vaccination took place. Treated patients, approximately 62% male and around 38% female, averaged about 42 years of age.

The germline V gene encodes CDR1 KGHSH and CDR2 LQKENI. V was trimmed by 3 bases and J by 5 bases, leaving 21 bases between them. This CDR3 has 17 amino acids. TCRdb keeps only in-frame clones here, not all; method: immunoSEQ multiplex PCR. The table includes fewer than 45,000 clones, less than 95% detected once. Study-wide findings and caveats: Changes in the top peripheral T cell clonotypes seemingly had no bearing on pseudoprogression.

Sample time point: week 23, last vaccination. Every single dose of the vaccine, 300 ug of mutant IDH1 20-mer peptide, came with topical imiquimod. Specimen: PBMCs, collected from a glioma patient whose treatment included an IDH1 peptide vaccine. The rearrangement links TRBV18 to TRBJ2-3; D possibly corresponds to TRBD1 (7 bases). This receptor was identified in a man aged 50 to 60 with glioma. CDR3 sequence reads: CASSPRQGLEPKDTQYF. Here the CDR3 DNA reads TGTGCCAGCTCACCGCGACAGGGACTTGAACCCAAAGATACGCAGTATTTT.